One T cell receptor (beta chain) is described in this entry. The record originates from a study of blood T cell repertoires in COVID-19. Per the study methods: Counts of nucleated cells, estimated from reference gene primer amplification, were obtained. The protocol was immunoSEQ multiplex PCR, while the TCRdb copy is restricted to in-frame clones and leaves out a portion. The V and J calls and the clone size are those of that table, but D and trimming were determined from the DNA. The table shows fewer than 85,000 clones, with roughly 89% occurring only once. The CDR3 is 15 residues long. The V gene's germline CDR1 is SGHTA and CDR2 FQGNSA. J was trimmed by 5 bases and V by 3 bases; bases with no gene match: 4.

Material for sequencing was peripheral blood. This sequence was found in a man aged 45-65 years with active COVID-19. The chain links TRBV7-2 to TRBJ2-2, with 9 positions matching TRBD2. The CDR3 loop reads CASSFSGGGTGELFF. The CDR3, as DNA: TGTGCCAGCAGCTTTAGCGGGGGAGGGACCGGGGAGCTGTTTTTT.